The clone carrying this T cell receptor beta chain occurred a few times. Its cognate antigen is unknown. Unmatched junction bases numbered 10, after V lost 4 bases and J lost 2 bases. The CDR3 loop spans 17 amino acids. From germline, CDR1 is SGHKS and CDR2 YYEKEE (reference sequence). The data belong to a study of cytomegalovirus exposure and HLA in healthy donors. Amplification used 60 Vbeta primers and 13 Jbeta primers. Libraries were prepared by immunoSEQ multiplex PCR; TCRdb keeps only in-frame clonotypes and omits some of them. This table has around 220,000 clones, 60% to 85% appearing once. Whole-study results and caveats: TCR beta chains numbering more than 150 were designated cytomegalovirus-associated. Reported results showed that the classifier diagnosed cytomegalovirus status with high specificity and sensitivity.

Sequenced input: PBMCs. This chain connects TRBV5-5 to TRBJ1-5; 9 positions match TRBD1. The clonotype comes from a middle-aged man in good health and CMV-seronegative. CDR3 in DNA: TGTGCCAGCAGCCGTGGGACAGGGTTGATGGGCAATCAGCCCCAGCATTTT. Its protein product is CASSRGTGLMGNQPQHF.